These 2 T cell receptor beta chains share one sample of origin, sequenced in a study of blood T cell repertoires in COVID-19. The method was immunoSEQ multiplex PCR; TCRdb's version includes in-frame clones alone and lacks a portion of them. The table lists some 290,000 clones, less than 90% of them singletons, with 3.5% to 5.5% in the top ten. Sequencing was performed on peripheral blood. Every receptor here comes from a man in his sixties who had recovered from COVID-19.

The CDR3 DNA sequence: TGTGCCAGCAGCCAAGCAGGCGGGACCCAAGAGACCCAGTACTTC. Translated, it gives CASSQAGGTQETQYF. V usage is TRBV3-1 (or the pseudogene TRBV3-2) and J usage is TRBJ2-5, with D possibly TRBD2 on 6 matching bases. Trimming stripped 1 base from V and 1 base from J, with 10 bases between. The CDR3 has 15 amino acids. Germline loops: CDR1 LGHDT, CDR2 YNNKEL (reference sequence).

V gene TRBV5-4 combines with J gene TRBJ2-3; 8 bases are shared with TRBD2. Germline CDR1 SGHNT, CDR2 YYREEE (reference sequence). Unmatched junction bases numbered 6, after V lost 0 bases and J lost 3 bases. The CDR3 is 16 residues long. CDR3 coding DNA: TGTGCCAGCAGCTTGGAGACTAGCGTGAGGACAGATACGCAGTATTTT. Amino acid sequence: CASSLETSVRTDTQYF. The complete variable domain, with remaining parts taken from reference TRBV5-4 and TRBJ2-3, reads ETGVTQSPTHLIKTRGQQVTLRCSSQSGHNTVSWYQQALGQGPQFIFQYYREEENGRGNFPPRFSGLQFPNYSSELNVNALELDDSALYLCASSLETSVRTDTQYFGPGTRLTVL.